The T cell receptor beta chain under discussion was sequenced for a study of control samples from healthy donors and cancer patients. Assay used: immunoSEQ multiplex PCR; TCRdb lists only in-frame clones, some missing. The table records 150,000 to 200,000 clones, 85% to 95% of them present only once. The sequence was obtained from a man aged 25-45 years in good health. Sequencing was performed on blood.

CDR3 in amino acids: CASRNRYEQYF. CDR3 in DNA: TGTGCCAGCAGAAACAGGTACGAGCAGTACTTC. The chain combines TRBV3-1 (or the pseudogene TRBV3-2) with TRBJ2-7; D possibly corresponds to TRBD1 (5 bases). In germline, CDR1 is LGHDT, CDR2 YNNKEL (reference sequence). Trimming cost V 6 bases and J 4 bases, with 7 bases left between them. CDR3 length: 11 amino acids.